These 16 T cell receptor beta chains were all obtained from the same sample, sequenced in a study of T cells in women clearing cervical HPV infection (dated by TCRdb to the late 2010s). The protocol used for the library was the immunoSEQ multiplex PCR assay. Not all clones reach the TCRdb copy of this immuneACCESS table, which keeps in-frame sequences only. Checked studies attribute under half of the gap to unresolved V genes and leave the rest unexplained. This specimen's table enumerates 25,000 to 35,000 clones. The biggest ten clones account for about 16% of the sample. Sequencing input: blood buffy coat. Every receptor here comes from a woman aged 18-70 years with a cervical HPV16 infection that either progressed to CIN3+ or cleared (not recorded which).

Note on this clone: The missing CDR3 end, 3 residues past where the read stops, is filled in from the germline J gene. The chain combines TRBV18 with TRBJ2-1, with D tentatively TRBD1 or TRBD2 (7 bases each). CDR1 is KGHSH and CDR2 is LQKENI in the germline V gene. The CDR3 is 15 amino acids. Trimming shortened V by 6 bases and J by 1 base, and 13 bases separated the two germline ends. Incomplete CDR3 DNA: TGTGCCAGCTCCCCAGGGGGGGGGTCCTACAATGAG. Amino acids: CASSPGGGSYNE. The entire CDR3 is CASSPGGGSYNEQFF.

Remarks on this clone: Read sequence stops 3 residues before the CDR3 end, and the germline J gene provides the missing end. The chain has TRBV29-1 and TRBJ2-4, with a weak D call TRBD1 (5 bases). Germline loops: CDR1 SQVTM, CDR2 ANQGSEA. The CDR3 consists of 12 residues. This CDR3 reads CSAEGVGLGQYF. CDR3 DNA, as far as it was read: TGCAGCGCCGAAGGGGTAGGGCTTGGT.

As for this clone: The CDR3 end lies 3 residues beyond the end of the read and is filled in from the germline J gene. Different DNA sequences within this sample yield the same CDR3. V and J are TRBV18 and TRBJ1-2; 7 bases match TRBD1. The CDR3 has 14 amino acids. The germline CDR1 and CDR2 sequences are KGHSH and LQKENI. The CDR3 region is CASSPQGTADTYTF. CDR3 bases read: TGTGCCAGCTCACCTCAAGGGACAGCAGATACC.

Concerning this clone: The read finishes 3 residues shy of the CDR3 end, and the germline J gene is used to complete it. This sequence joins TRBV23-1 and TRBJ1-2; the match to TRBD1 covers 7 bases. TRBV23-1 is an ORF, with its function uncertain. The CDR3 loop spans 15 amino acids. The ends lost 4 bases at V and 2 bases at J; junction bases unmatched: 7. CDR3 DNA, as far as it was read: TGCGCCAGCAGTCCCCGGACAGGCGAGAACTATGGC. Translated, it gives CASSPRTGENYG. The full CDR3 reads CASSPRTGENYGYTF.

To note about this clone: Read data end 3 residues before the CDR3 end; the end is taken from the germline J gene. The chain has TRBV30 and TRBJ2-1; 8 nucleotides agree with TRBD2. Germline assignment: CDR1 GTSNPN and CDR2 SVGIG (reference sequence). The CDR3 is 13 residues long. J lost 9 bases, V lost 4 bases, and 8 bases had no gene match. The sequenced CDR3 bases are TGTGCCTGGACTGGGCTAGCGGGTGGTGAG. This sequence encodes CAWTGLAGGE. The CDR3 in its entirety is CAWTGLAGGEQFF.

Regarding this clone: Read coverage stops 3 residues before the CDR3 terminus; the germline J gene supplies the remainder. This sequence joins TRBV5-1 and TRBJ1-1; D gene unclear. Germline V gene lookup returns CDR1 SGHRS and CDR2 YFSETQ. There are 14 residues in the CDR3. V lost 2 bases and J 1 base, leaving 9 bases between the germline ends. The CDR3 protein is CASSFSLSNTEAFF. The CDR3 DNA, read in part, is TGCGCCAGCAGCTTTTCTCTTTCGAACACTGAA.

The CDR3 bases that were read are TGCGCCAGCTCTCGGCTAGCAAGCACAGATACG. Amino acid sequence: CASSRLASTDT. In full, the CDR3 reads CASSRLASTDTQYF. The rearrangement links TRBV5-1 to TRBJ2-3; TRBD2 might be the D (5 bases). The observed sequence ends 3 residues before the CDR3 terminus, with the missing tail filled in from the germline J gene. The V end lost 7 bases, the J end lost 0 bases, and 12 bases lay between the germline ends. The CDR3 is made up of 14 amino acids. Germline CDR1 reads SGHRS; CDR2 reads YFSETQ.

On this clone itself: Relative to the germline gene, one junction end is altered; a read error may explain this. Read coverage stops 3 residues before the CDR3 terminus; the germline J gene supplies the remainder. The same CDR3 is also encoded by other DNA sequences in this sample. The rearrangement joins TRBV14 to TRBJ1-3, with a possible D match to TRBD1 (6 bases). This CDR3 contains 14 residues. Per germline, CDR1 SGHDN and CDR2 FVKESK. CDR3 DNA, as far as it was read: TGTGCCAGCAGACAAGCAGGGGCTGGAAACACG. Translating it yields CASRQAGAGNT. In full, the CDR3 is CASRQAGAGNTIYF.

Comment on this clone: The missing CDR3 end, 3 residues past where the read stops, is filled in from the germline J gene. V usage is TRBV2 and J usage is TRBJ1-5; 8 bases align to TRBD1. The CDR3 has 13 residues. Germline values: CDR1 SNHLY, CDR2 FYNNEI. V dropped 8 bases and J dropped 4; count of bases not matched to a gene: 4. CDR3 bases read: TGTGCCAGCGGCTACAGGGGGAATCAGCCC. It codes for CASGYRGNQP. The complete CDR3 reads CASGYRGNQPQHF.

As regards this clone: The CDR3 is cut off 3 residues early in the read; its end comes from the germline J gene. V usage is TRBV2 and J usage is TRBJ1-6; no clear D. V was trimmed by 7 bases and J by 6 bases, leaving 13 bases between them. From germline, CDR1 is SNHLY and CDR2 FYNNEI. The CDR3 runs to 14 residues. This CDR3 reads CASNAVNSNSPLHF. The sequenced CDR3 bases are TGTGCCAGCAATGCTGTTAACAGTAATTCACCC.

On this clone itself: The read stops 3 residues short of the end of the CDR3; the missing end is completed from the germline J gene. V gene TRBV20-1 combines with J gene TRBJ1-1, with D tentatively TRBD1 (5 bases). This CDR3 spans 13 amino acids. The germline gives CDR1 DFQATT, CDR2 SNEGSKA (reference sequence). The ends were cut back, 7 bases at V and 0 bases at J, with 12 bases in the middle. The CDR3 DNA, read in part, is TGCAGTGGTGGGGGGGGAGTGAACACTGAA. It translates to CSGGGGVNTE. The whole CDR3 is CSGGGGVNTEAFF.

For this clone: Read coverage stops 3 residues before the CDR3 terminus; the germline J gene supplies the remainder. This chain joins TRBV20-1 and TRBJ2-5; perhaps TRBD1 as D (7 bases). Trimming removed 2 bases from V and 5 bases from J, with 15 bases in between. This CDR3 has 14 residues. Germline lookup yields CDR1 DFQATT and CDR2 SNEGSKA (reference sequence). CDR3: CSARSGGGSETQYF. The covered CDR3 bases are TGCAGTGCTAGATCAGGAGGGGGCTCGGAGACC.

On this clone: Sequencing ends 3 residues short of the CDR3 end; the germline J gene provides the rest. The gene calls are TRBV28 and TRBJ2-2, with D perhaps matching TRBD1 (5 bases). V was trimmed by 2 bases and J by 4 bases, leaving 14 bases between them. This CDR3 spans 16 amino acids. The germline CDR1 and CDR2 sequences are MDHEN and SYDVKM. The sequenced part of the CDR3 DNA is TGTGCCAGCAGTTTACCAGGGAAATTTAGCACCGGGGAG. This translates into CASSLPGKFSTGE. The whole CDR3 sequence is CASSLPGKFSTGELFF.

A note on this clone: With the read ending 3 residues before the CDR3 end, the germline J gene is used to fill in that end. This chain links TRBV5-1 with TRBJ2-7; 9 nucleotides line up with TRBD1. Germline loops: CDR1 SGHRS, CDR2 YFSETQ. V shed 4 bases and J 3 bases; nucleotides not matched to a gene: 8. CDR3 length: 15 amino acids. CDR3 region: CASSAGTGSFYEQYF. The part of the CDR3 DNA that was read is TGCGCCAGCAGCGCCGGGACAGGGTCCTTCTACGAG.

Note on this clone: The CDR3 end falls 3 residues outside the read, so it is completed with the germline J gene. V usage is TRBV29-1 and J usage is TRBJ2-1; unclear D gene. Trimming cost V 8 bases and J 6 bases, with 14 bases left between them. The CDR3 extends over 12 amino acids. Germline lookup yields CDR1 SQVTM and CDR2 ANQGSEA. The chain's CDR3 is CSPSPTGNEQFF. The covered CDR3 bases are TGCAGCCCGAGCCCAACCGGCAATGAG.

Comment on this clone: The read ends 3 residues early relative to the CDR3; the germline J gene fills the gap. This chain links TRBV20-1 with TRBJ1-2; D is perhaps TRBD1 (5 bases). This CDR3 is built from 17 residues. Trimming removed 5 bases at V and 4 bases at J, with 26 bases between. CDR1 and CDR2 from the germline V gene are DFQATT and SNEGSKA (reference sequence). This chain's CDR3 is CSASLPIDSLLLYGYTF. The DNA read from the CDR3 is TGCAGTGCTTCCCTTCCAATCGACAGCTTGCTGCTCTATGGC.